This T cell receptor (beta chain) stems from a study of T cell repertoires in cytomegalovirus infection (dated by TCRdb to about 2019). For the wider study: Donor HLA type was relevant to the analysis, because carriage of CMV infection together with the matching HLA type was indicated by public TCR beta signatures.

General findings and caveats noted by the study authors: Carriers of CMV infection plus the relevant HLA type were discriminated by the cumulative frequency of public TCR beta family members in the study cohort and in an independent roughly 320-donor cohort. In the ex vivo response, HLA-C-restricted CMV-specific TCR beta clonotypes were dominant, and in two of eight donors the single most frequent clonotype came from this HLA-C-restricted group.

The sequencer was an Illumina HiSeq 1500. TCRdb reran the public reads through fastp at Q25 and MiXCR, keeping productive beta chains. Each CDR3 protein appears once, grouped with its most common genes and DNA. This sample lists about 360,000 distinct CDR3 sequences; 15% to 20% were detected once. The leading ten clones occupy around 10% of the sample. About this clonotype itself: What antigen it recognizes has not been identified. No base-level quality is on record; no much larger clone is a single base apart.

Spanning cysteine to phenylalanine, the CDR3 consists of 14 amino acids. Only the CDR3 DNA stays, 42 bases, in frame from base 1. V is shortened by 4 bases, J by 5 bases, and the region joining them spans 13 bases. Via the germline V gene, CDR1 is KGHDR and CDR2 SFDVKD. This TCR came from a human donor in good health (CMV status not recorded). Some clones in this sample may be carry-over from other donors' samples. The V gene is TRBV24-1 and the J gene is TRBJ2-5, with the D call perhaps TRBD1 or TRBD2, as 6 bases match in each case. Sequenced: PBMCs. In nucleotide form, the sequence is TGTGCCACCAGTGACCCCGGGGGCGAGGAGACCCAGTACTTC. Translated, it reads CATSDPGGEETQYF.